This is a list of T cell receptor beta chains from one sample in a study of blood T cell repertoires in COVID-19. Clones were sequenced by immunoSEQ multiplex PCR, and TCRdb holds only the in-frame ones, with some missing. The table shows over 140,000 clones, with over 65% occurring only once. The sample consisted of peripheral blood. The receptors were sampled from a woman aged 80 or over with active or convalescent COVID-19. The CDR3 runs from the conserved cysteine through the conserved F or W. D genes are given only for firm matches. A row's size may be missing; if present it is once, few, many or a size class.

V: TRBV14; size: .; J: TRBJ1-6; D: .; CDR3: CASSQASGMISPLHF; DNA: TGTGCCAGCAGCCAAGCGTCGGGTATGATTTCACCCCTCCACTTT
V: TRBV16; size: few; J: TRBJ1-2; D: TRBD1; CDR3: CASSLQTGGKGYTF; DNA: TGTGCCAGCAGCCTCCAGACAGGGGGCAAAGGCTACACCTTC
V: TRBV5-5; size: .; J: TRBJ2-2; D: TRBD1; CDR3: CASSRQGLLTGELFF; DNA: TGTGCCAGCAGCAGACAGGGGCTTCTCACCGGGGAGCTGTTTTTT
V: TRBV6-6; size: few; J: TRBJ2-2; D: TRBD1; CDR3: CASSYTSHRGQELFF; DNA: TGTGCCAGCAGTTACACTTCGCACAGGGGGCAGGAGCTGTTTTTT
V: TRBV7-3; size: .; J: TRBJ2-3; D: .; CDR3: CASSLRAGGDTQYF; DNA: TGTGCCAGCAGCTTAAGGGCGGGCGGTGATACGCAGTATTTT
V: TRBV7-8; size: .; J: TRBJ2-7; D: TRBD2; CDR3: CASSPRLAAFYEQYF; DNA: TGTGCCAGCAGCCCCCGACTAGCTGCGTTCTACGAGCAGTACTTC
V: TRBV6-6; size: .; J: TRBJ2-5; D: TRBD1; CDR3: CATKDRGIETQYF; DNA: TGTGCCACAAAGGACAGGGGAATAGAGACCCAGTACTTC
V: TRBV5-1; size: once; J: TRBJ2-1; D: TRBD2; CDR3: CASSWTSGGFGEQFF; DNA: TGCGCCAGCAGCTGGACTAGCGGGGGTTTCGGTGAGCAGTTCTTC
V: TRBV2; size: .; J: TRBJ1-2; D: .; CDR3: CASSPGREYGYTF; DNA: TGTGCCAGCAGCCCAGGACGGGAATATGGCTACACCTTC
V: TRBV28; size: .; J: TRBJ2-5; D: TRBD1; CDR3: CASSPGQGLTQYF; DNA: TGTGCCAGTTCACCGGGACAGGGGCTGACCCAGTACTTC
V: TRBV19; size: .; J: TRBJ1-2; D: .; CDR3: CASRRGGYGYTF; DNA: TGTGCCAGTAGGAGGGGGGGATATGGCTACACCTTC
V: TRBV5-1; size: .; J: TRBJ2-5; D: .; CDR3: CASSLGVGGETQYF; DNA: TGCGCCAGCAGCTTGGGGGTAGGAGGAGAGACCCAGTACTTC
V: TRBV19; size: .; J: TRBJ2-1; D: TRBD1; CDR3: CASSPEGQGYNEQFF; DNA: TGTGCCAGTAGTCCCGAAGGACAGGGATACAATGAGCAGTTCTTC
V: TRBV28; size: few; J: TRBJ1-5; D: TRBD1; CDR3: CASSLRQGGGFEHF; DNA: TGTGCCAGCAGTTTGAGACAGGGGGGCGGCTTCGAGCATTTT
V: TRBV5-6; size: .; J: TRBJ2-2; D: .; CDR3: CASSLVTVAGELFF; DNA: TGTGCCAGCAGCTTGGTCACGGTGGCCGGGGAGCTGTTTTTT
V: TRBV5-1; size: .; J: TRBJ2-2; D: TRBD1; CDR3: CASSLPPGTGANTGELFF; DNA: TGCGCCAGCAGCTTGCCTCCCGGGACAGGGGCGAACACCGGGGAGCTGTTTTTT
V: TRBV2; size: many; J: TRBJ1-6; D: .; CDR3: CASSGPEQRGWALHF; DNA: TGTGCCAGCAGTGGCCCCGAACAGCGGGGGTGGGCCCTCCACTTT
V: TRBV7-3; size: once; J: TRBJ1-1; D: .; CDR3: CASSSQVLRTEAFF; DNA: TGTGCCAGCAGCTCACAGGTGTTGCGCACTGAAGCTTTCTTT
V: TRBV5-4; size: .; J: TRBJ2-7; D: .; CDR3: CASSLRIAPHEQYF; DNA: TGTGCCAGCAGCCTAAGGATAGCTCCTCACGAGCAGTACTTC
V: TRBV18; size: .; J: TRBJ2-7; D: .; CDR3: CASSPGQGSYEQYF; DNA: TGTGCCAGCTCACCAGGTCAGGGGTCCTACGAGCAGTACTTC
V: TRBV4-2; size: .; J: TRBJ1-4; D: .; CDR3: CASSQDDRSNEKLFF; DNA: TGTGCCAGCAGCCAAGATGACAGGAGTAATGAAAAACTGTTTTTT
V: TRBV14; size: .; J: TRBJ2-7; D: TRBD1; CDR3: CASSQDRFPGGPLEQYF; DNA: TGTGCCAGCAGCCAAGATCGATTCCCAGGGGGTCCCCTCGAGCAGTACTTC
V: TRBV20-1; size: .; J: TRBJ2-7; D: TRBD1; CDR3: CSAGGQGARYF; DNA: TGCAGTGCGGGGGGACAGGGTGCGAGGTACTTC
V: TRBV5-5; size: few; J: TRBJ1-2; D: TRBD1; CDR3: CASSFMGDSVNYGYTF; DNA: TGTGCCAGCAGCTTCATGGGGGACAGCGTAAACTATGGCTACACCTTC
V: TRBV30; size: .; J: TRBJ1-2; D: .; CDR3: CAWRAAIYGYTF; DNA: TGTGCCTGGCGCGCGGCAATTTATGGCTACACCTTC
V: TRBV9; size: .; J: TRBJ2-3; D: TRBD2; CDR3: CASSAKIGGDTQYF; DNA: TGTGCCAGCAGCGCAAAAATCGGGGGGGATACGCAGTATTTT
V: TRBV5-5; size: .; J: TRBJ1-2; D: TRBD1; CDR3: CASSFLPGGYGYTF; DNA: TGTGCCAGCAGCTTTTTACCAGGGGGCTATGGCTACACCTTC
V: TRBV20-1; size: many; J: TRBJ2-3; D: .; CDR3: CSPLGPDTQYF; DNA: TGCAGTCCACTGGGCCCGGATACGCAGTATTTT
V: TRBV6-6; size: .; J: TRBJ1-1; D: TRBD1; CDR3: CASSYDRGLEAFF; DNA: TGTGCCAGCAGTTACGACAGGGGGCTTGAAGCTTTCTTT
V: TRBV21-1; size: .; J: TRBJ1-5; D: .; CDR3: CASRCEGDPQPQHF; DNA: TGTGCCAGCAGATGCGAGGGGGATCCTCAGCCCCAGCATTTT
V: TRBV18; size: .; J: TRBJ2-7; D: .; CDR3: CASSATRGSNDEQYF; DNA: TGTGCCAGCTCAGCCACCCGGGGGAGTAACGACGAGCAGTACTTC
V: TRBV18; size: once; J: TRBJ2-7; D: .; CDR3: CASSQRHPSYEQYF; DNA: TGTGCCAGCTCTCAGAGACACCCGTCCTACGAGCAGTACTTC
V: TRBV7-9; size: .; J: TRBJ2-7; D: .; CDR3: CASSSDGVINEQYF; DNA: TGTGCCAGCAGCTCGGACGGGGTTATCAACGAGCAGTACTTC
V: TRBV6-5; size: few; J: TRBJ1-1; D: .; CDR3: CASSGGGGTEAFF; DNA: TGTGCCAGCAGCGGGGGAGGGGGCACTGAAGCTTTCTTT
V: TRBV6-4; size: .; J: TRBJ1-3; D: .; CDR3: CASRPQAFSGNTIYF; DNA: TGTGCCAGCAGACCTCAGGCGTTCTCTGGAAACACCATATATTTT
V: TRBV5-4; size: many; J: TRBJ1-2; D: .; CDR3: CASSLEFGRSSYTF; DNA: TGTGCCAGCAGCTTGGAATTCGGTAGAAGTAGCTACACCTTC
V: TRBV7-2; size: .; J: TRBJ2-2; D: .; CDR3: CASSLDKRSGGELFF; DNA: TGTGCCAGCAGCTTAGATAAGCGAAGTGGCGGGGAGCTGTTTTTT
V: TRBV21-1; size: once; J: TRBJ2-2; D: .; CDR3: CANGGGEENTGELFF; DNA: TGTGCCAATGGTGGAGGGGAGGAGAACACCGGGGAGCTGTTTTTT
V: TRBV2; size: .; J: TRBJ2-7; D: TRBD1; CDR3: CASRKQGSYEQYF; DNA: TGTGCCAGCAGGAAACAGGGGTCCTACGAGCAGTACTTC
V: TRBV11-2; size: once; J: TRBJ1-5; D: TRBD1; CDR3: CASSPDRVQPQHF; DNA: TGTGCCAGCAGCCCGGACAGGGTTCAGCCCCAGCATTTT
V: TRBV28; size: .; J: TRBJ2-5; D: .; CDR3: CASRRGEETQYF; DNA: TGTGCCAGCCGTCGGGGAGAAGAGACCCAGTACTTC
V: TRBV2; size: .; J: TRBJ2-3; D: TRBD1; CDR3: CASSARDRNTQYF; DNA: TGTGCCAGCAGTGCACGGGACAGGAATACGCAGTATTTT
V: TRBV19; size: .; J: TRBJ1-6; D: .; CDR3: CASREGGFNSPLHF; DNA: TGTGCCAGTAGGGAAGGAGGGTTTAATTCACCCCTCCACTTT
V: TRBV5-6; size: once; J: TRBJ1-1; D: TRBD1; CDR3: CASSLVVGGQQNTEAFF; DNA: TGTGCCAGCAGCTTGGTTGTAGGGGGACAGCAAAACACTGAAGCTTTCTTT
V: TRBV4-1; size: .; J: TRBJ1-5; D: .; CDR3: CASSTRVGGDQPQHF; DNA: TGCGCCAGCAGCACTCGAGTGGGAGGGGATCAGCCCCAGCATTTT
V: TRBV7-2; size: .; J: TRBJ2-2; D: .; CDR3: CASSSAGGGFGELFF; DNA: TGTGCCAGCAGCTCCGCCGGGGGTGGGTTTGGGGAGCTGTTTTTT
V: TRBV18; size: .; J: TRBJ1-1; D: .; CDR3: CASSPGATDTEAFF; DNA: TGTGCCAGCTCACCAGGGGCGACGGACACTGAAGCTTTCTTT
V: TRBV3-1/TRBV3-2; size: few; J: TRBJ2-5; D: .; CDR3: CASSQEVRETQYF; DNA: TGTGCCAGCAGCCAAGAAGTTAGAGAGACCCAGTACTTC
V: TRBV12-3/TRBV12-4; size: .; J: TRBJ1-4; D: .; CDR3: CASSSQINEKLFF; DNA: TGTGCCAGCAGTTCGCAGATTAATGAAAAACTGTTTTTT